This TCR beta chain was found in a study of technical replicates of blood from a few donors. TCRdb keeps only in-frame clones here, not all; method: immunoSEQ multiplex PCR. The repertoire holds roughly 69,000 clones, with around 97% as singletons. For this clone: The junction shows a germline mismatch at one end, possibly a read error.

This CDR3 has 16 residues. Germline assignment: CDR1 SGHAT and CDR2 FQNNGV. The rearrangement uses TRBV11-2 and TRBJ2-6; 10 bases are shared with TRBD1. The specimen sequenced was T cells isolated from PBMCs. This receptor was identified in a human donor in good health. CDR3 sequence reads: CASSRGPGTGVNVLTF. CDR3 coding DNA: TGTGCCAGCAGCCGAGGTCCCGGGACAGGGGTCAACGTCCTGACTTTC.